This T cell receptor (beta chain) is drawn from a study of OX40 agonist ivuxolimab in advanced cancers. Turning to the study itself: The group had a mean age of approximately 60 years, ranged from about 20 to 85, and was 80% to 90% male. Study-wide results and caveats: In general, CD8+ T cells held more expanded clones than CD4+ did, on average.

V dropped 5 bases and J dropped 8; count of bases not matched to a gene: 15. Germline assignment: CDR1 SGHTA and CDR2 FQGTGA. The CDR3 runs 16 residues. The cohort excluded patients with autoimmune disease history or systemic immunosuppression. A note on this clone: Its antigen is still unknown.

Profiling relied on immunoSEQ multiplex PCR, and the TCRdb table lists in-frame clones only, not all of them. The sample records around 44,000 clones, 65% to 85% being singletons. Specimen: CD4+ or CD8+ T cells sorted from blood, collected in a trial of the OX40 agonist ivuxolimab. The chain links TRBV7-3 to TRBJ2-1; 7 nucleotides align to TRBD1. The sequence derives from an adult with an advanced solid tumor such as melanoma, head and neck, liver or kidney cancer. For the CDR3, the DNA is TGTGCCAGCAGCACCAAAATCAGAGGGGGCATCGATGAGCAGTTCTTC. Its translation: CASSTKIRGGIDEQFF.